This entry concerns a single T cell receptor (beta chain). Its antigen is not known. The sample comes from a study of T-cell reconstitution after alpha-beta-depleted transplantation in children. Germline V gene sequence: CDR1 SQVTM, CDR2 ANQGSEA. The CDR3 sequence is 12 residues long. V was cut by 3 bases and J by 7 bases, with 10 bases left in between. Study-wide points: It was reported that alpha-beta T cells came from several hundred expanded graft clones (about two months after transplant).

A TCRbeta library incorporating unique molecular identifiers was prepared. TCRdb re-called the PCR reads with MiXCR, one entry per CDR3 protein. The sample contains tens of thousands of distinct CDR3 sequences, roughly a sixth of which appear only once. The sample consisted of PBMCs, mostly from graft donor cells, taken 60 days after TCRalphabeta/CD19-depleted stem cell transplant. The source of this sequence is a male patient under 10 years old who had a stem cell transplant for acute lymphoblastic leukemia, so the T cells may come from the graft donor. V and J are TRBV29-1 and TRBJ2-1; D not resolved. Here the CDR3 reads CSVDPGFNEQFF. Written as DNA, the CDR3 is TGCAGCGTTGACCCCGGTTTTAATGAGCAGTTCTTC.